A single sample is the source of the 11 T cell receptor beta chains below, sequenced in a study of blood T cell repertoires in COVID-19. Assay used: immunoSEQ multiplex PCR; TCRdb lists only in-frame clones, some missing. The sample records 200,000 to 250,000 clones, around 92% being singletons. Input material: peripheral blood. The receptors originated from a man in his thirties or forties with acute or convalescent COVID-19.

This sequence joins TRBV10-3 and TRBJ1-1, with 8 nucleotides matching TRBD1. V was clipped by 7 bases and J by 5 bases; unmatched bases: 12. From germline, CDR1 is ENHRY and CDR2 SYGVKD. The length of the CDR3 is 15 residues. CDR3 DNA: TGTGCCATCAATTTCGCCCAGGGGGCGAAGACTGAAGCTTTCTTT. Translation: CAINFAQGAKTEAFF.

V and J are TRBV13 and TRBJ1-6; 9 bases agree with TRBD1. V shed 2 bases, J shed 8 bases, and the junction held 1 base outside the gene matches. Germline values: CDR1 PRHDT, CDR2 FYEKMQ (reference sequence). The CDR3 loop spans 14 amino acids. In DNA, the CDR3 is TGTGCCAGCAGCTTATGGGACAGGGATTCACCCCTCCACTTT. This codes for CASSLWDRDSPLHF. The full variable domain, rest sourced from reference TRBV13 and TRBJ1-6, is AAGVIQSPRHLIKEKRETATLKCYPIPRHDTVYWYQQGPGQDPQFLISFYEKMQSDKGSIPDRFSAQQFSDYHSELNMSSLELGDSALYFCASSLWDRDSPLHFGNGTRLTVT.

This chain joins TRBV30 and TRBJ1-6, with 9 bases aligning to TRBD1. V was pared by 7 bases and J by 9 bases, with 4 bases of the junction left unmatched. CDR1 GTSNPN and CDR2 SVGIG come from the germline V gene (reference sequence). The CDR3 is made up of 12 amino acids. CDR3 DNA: TGTGCCTCGTCACAGGGGGCTTCACCCCTCCACTTT. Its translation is CASSQGASPLHF.

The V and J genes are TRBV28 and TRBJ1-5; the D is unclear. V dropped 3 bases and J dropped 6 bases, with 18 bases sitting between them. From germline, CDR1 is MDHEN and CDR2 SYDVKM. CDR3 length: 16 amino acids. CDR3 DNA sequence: TGTGCCAGCAGTTTGTGGAGTATTCGGGATAGTCAGCCCCAGCATTTT. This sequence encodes CASSLWSIRDSQPQHF.

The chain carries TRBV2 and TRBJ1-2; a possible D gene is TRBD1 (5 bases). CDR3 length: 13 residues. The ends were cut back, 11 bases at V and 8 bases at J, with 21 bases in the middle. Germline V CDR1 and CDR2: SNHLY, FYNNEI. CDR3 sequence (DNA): TGTGCCGAAGGGAAGGGGTTGGGTACGGGCTACACCTTC. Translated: CAEGKGLGTGYTF.

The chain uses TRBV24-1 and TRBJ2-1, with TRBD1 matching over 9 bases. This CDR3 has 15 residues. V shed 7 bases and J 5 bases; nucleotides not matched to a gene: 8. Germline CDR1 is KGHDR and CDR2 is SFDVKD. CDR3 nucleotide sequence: TGTGCCACCAGCCTTACCGGGACAGGGCACAATGAGCAGTTCTTC. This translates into CATSLTGTGHNEQFF.

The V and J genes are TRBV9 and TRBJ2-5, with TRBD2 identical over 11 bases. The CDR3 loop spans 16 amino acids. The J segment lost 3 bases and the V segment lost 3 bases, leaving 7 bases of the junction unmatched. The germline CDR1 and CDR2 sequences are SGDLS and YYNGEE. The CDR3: CASSEHGTSGKETQYF. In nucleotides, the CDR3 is TGTGCCAGCAGCGAGCACGGGACTAGCGGAAAAGAGACCCAGTACTTC.

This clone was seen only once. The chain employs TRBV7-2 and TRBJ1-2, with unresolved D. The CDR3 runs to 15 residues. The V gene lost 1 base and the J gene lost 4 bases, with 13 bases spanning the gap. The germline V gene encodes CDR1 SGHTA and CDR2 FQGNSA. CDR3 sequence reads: CASSLGRRISYGYTF. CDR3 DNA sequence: TGTGCCAGCAGCTTAGGCAGGAGGATATCCTATGGCTACACCTTC.

This CDR3 reads CASSLRGPMSEAFF. DNA for the CDR3: TGTGCCAGCAGTTTAAGGGGGCCCATGAGCGAAGCTTTCTTT. The genes are TRBV28 and TRBJ1-1; 7 bases line up with TRBD1. Losses at the gene ends were 2 bases for V and 8 bases for J; bases not matched to a gene: 8. Germline-derived CDR1 and CDR2 are MDHEN and SYDVKM. CDR3 length: 14 amino acids.

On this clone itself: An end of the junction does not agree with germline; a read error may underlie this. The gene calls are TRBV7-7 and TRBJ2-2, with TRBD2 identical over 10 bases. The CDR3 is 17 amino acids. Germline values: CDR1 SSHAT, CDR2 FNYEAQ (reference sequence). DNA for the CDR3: TGTGCTAGCAGCTTCGGTAGCGGGAGGCATAACACCGGGGAGCTGTTTTTT. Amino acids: CASSFGSGRHNTGELFF.

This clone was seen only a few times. The DNA of the CDR3 is TGTGCCAGCGGACAGGGGGCGAATCTCTATGGCTACACCTTC. Amino acid sequence: CASGQGANLYGYTF. The chain is built from TRBV10-3 and TRBJ1-2; 11 nucleotides agree with TRBD1. Germline CDR1 and CDR2: ENHRY and SYGVKD. The CDR3 runs 14 residues. V lost 10 bases and J lost 4; bases outside the gene matches: 8.